This T cell receptor beta chain appears in the sequencing data of a study of T cells after yellow fever vaccination. The germline gives CDR1 LNHNV, CDR2 YYDKDF (reference sequence). The CDR3 runs to 13 residues. V gave up 8 bases and J gave up 8 bases; unmatched junction bases: 8. Making TCR cDNA involved 5'RACE template switching, which added UMIs and a universal primer site. TCRdb reprocessed the 5' RACE reads via MiXCR and lists one record per CDR3 protein. This sample has around 500,000 distinct CDR3 sequences, with roughly 22% found just once. The starting material was PBMCs, obtained roughly 23 days after the first yellow fever vaccination. The chain recombines TRBV15 with TRBJ1-2, with 10 nucleotides matching TRBD1. The origin of this receptor is a young man who received the YFV17D yellow fever vaccine. DNA of the CDR3: TGTGCCACCGCGACAGGGGGCGCGGGAGGCTACACCTTC. It codes for CATATGGAGGYTF.